The 20 T cell receptor beta chains listed next were all sequenced from one sample in a study of control samples from healthy donors and cancer patients. The assay was immunoSEQ multiplex PCR, and TCRdb's table has in-frame clones only and misses some. Among approximately 170,000 clones listed, over 85% were seen once. Sample: blood. Receptor source: a man aged 25 to 40 in good health.

This chain joins TRBV15 and TRBJ2-7, with D possibly being TRBD1 (6 bases). Per the germline V gene, CDR1 is LNHNV and CDR2 is YYDKDF (reference sequence). Between the trimmed V and J ends, which lost 5 bases and 1 base, there was a span of 12 bases. The CDR3 totals 14 residues. CDR3 DNA: TGTGCCACCAGCTCAGACGGGACATCCTACGAGCAGTACTTC. Translation: CATSSDGTSYEQYF.

The rearrangement uses TRBV7-6 and TRBJ1-5; 7 nucleotides align to TRBD1. J gave up 7 bases and V 6 bases, and 9 bases lay outside the gene matches. Germline CDR1 reads SGHVS; CDR2 reads FNYEAQ. The CDR3 is 14 amino acids. The CDR3 loop reads CASSTRQGGQPQHF. CDR3 DNA sequence: TGTGCCAGCAGTACACGACAAGGGGGCCAGCCCCAGCATTTT.

The chain is built from TRBV5-1 and TRBJ2-1; D may be TRBD2 (6 bases). The CDR3 runs 14 residues. Trimming took off 2 bases at V and 10 bases at J, with 16 bases between the two ends. Germline CDR1 reads SGHRS; CDR2 reads YFSETQ. The CDR3, as DNA: TGCGCCAGCAGCTTCGGGGGAGGTGGGAACGAGCAGTTCTTC. It yields the protein CASSFGGGGNEQFF.

The chain links TRBV7-6 to TRBJ2-5, with 14 bases identical to TRBD2. The CDR3 spans 18 residues. Germline trimming cut 5 bases from V and 4 bases from J; bases unmatched to any gene: 12. The V gene's germline CDR1 is SGHVS and CDR2 FNYEAQ. This chain's CDR3 is CASSRRTSGGRVGETQYF. In DNA, the CDR3 is TGTGCCAGCAGCCGTCGGACTAGCGGGGGGAGGGTCGGAGAGACCCAGTACTTC. Looking up the rest from reference TRBV7-6 and TRBJ2-5 gives the full variable domain: GAGVSQSPRYKVTKRGQDVALRCDPISGHVSLYWYRQALGQGPEFLTYFNYEAQQDKSGLPNDRFSAERPEGSISTLTIQRTEQRDSAMYRCASSRRTSGGRVGETQYFGPGTRLLVL.

By share of the sample, this clone is medium-sized. The rearrangement uses TRBV7-9 and TRBJ2-2, with 7 bases fitting TRBD1. Germline CDR1 reads SEHNR; CDR2 reads FQNEAQ (reference sequence). The CDR3 is made up of 15 amino acids. J lost 3 bases, V lost 5 bases, and 6 bases had no gene match. CDR3 residues: CASSPGTADTGELFF. The CDR3 DNA reads TGTGCCAGCAGCCCCGGGACAGCCGACACCGGGGAGCTGTTTTTT.

The chain has TRBV5-1 and TRBJ1-2; unclear D gene. The CDR3 totals 14 residues. The V end lost 1 base, the J end lost 2 bases, and 9 bases lay between the germline ends. Germline V gene lookup returns CDR1 SGHRS and CDR2 YFSETQ. Written as DNA, the CDR3 is TGCGCCAGCAGCTTGAGCGGGGAGAACTATGGCTACACCTTC. It is translated as CASSLSGENYGYTF.

This clone was recorded a few times. Other nucleotide sequences in the sample specify the same CDR3. The chain is built from TRBV6-1 and TRBJ2-1; TRBD1 agrees at 9 bases. Germline lookup yields CDR1 MNHNS and CDR2 SASEGT. Trimming removed 2 bases from V and 4 bases from J; junction bases left unmatched: 3. The CDR3 length is 15 residues. CDR3 protein: CASSETGGSYNEQFF. For the CDR3, the DNA is TGTGCCAGCAGTGAAACAGGGGGCTCTTACAATGAGCAGTTCTTC.

The chain recombines TRBV3-1 (or the pseudogene TRBV3-2) with TRBJ1-4; 7 bases fit TRBD1. Germline trimming cut 4 bases from V and 5 bases from J; bases unmatched to any gene: 13. The CDR3 runs to 17 residues. In germline, CDR1 is LGHDT, CDR2 YNNKEL (reference sequence). The CDR3 reads CASSRTRRQGLNEKLFF. The CDR3 nucleotides are TGTGCCAGCAGCCGAACGAGAAGACAGGGTCTGAATGAAAAACTGTTTTTT.

This clone occurred a few times. The chain uses TRBV12-5 and TRBJ2-5; D perhaps matches TRBD2 (5 bases). CDR3 length equals 14 residues. The germline V gene has CDR1 LGHNT and CDR2 FRNRAP. The V gene lost 7 bases and the J gene lost 5 bases, with 17 bases spanning the gap. This CDR3 is CASARASRGETQYF. The CDR3 bases are TGTGCTAGTGCCCGGGCCTCCCGCGGGGAGACCCAGTACTTC.

The chain joins TRBV11-2 to TRBJ2-4, with a tentative D call TRBD1 (6 bases). Germline lookup yields CDR1 SGHAT and CDR2 FQNNGV. This CDR3 spans 15 amino acids. Trimming removed 0 bases at V and 8 bases at J, with 14 bases between. This CDR3 is CASSLDGTNWDIQYF. CDR3 sequence (DNA): TGTGCCAGCAGCTTAGACGGGACAAACTGGGACATTCAGTACTTC.

The V gene is TRBV27, the J gene TRBJ2-6; perhaps TRBD1 as D (5 bases). Trimming cost V 5 bases and J 0 bases, with 8 bases left between them. The CDR3 runs to 15 residues. Germline V gene data show CDR1 as MNHEY and CDR2 as SMNVEV (reference sequence). The CDR3 DNA reads TGTGCCAGCAGTCCCCAGGGCTCTGGGGCCAACGTCCTGACTTTC. This gives the protein CASSPQGSGANVLTF.

The table lists this clone with a count of one. The chain uses TRBV24-1 and TRBJ1-3; tentative D call: TRBD1 (5 bases). Germline V CDR1 and CDR2: KGHDR, SFDVKD. Trimming left V 5 bases short and J 3 bases short, with 7 bases between. The CDR3 extends over 13 amino acids. The chain's CDR3 is CATSAGGGNTIYF. The CDR3 nucleotides read TGTGCCACCAGTGCTGGGGGTGGAAACACCATATATTTT.

This sequence joins TRBV6-5 and TRBJ2-2, with TRBD1 as a possible D gene (5 bases). Per germline, CDR1 MNHEY and CDR2 SVGAGI. CDR3 size: 14 residues. The V gene lost 6 bases and the J gene lost 4 bases, with 12 bases spanning the gap. The CDR3 DNA follows: TGTGCCAGCAGCATTCTCCAGGGCACCGGGGAGCTGTTTTTT. Its protein is CASSILQGTGELFF.

V gene TRBV9 combines with J gene TRBJ1-1; D call uncertain. Germline CDR1 SGDLS, CDR2 YYNGEE. CDR3 length: 13 amino acids. V was clipped by 6 bases and J by 1 base, with 10 bases between them. CDR3 in amino acids: CASTSGWNTEAFF. In nucleotides, the CDR3 is TGTGCCAGCACGTCAGGCTGGAACACTGAAGCTTTCTTT. The whole variable domain, remainder taken from reference TRBV9 and TRBJ1-1, is DSGVTQTPKHLITATGQRVTLRCSPRSGDLSVYWYQQSLDQGLQFLIQYYNGEERAKGNILERFSAQQFPDLHSELNLSSLELGDSALYFCASTSGWNTEAFFGQGTRLTVV.

V and J are TRBV7-6 and TRBJ2-5; 8 nucleotides line up with TRBD1. CDR1 and CDR2 from the germline V gene are SGHVS and FNYEAQ. J gave up 1 base and V 4 bases, and 8 bases lay outside the gene matches. The CDR3 length is 16 residues. CDR3 sequence reads: CASSSRTGRLQETQYF. In nucleotides, the CDR3 is TGTGCCAGCAGCTCCCGGACAGGGAGGCTCCAAGAGACCCAGTACTTC. The full variable domain, with the rest looked up from reference TRBV7-6 and TRBJ2-5, is GAGVSQSPRYKVTKRGQDVALRCDPISGHVSLYWYRQALGQGPEFLTYFNYEAQQDKSGLPNDRFSAERPEGSISTLTIQRTEQRDSAMYRCASSSRTGRLQETQYFGPGTRLLVL.

J is TRBJ1-3 and V is TRBV19, with D hard to call. The CDR3 totals 14 residues. Trimming stripped 2 bases from V and 0 bases from J, with 5 bases between. Germline V lookup: CDR1 LNHDA, CDR2 SQIVND (reference sequence). Written as DNA, the CDR3 is TGTGCCAGTAGTATACTACCCTCTGGAAACACCATATATTTT. Translating gives CASSILPSGNTIYF.

The V call is TRBV4-2, the J call TRBJ1-1, with unresolved D. V lost 7 bases and J 3 bases, leaving 21 bases between the germline ends. The CDR3 runs to 16 residues. CDR1 and CDR2 from the germline V gene are LGHNA and YNFKEQ. The CDR3 DNA sequence: TGTGCCAGCATCGCAAGAGATCCCATTACGTACACTGAAGCTTTCTTT. It encodes CASIARDPITYTEAFF.

The chain carries TRBV7-9 and TRBJ2-7; no clear D gene. The CDR3 runs 15 residues. Trimming removed 1 base from V and 0 bases from J, with 10 bases in between. Germline V gene lookup returns CDR1 SEHNR and CDR2 FQNEAQ (reference sequence). In DNA, the CDR3 is TGTGCCAGCAGCTTAGGGCAGTGGGGCTCCTACGAGCAGTACTTC. This sequence encodes CASSLGQWGSYEQYF.

The chain recombines TRBV4-3 with TRBJ1-1; D is uncertain. V lost 0 bases to trimming and J lost 1 base, with 15 bases between them. There are 17 residues in the CDR3. The germline V gene has CDR1 LGHNA and CDR2 YSLEER. The CDR3 DNA follows: TGCGCCAGCAGCCAAGAAAGGGCAGGCTTGGGGAACACTGAAGCTTTCTTT. Translated: CASSQERAGLGNTEAFF.

This chain joins TRBV6-5 and TRBJ1-6, with no clear D. The CDR3 is 15 residues long. CDR1 and CDR2 from the germline V gene are MNHEY and SVGAGI. V lost 0 bases and J 5 bases, leaving 8 bases between the germline ends. CDR3 in amino acids: CASSYSRQNNSPLHF. The CDR3 region has the DNA TGTGCCAGCAGTTACTCGAGGCAGAATAATTCACCCCTCCACTTT.